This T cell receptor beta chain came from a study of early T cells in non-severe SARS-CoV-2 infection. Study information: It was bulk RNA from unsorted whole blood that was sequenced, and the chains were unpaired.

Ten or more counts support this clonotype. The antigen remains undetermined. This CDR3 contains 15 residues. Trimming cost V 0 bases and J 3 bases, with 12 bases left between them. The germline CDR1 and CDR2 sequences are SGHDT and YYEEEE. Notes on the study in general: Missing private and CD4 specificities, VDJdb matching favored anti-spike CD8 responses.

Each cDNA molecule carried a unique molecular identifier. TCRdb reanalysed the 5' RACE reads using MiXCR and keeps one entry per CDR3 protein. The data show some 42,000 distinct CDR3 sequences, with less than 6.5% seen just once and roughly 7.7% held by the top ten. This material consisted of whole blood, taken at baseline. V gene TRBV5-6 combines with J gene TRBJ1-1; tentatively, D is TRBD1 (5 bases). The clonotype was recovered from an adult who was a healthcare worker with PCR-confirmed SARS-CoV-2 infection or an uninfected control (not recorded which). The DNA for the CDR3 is TGTGCCAGCAGCTTGGGGGCCGGGACCTACACTGAAGCTTTCTTT. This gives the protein CASSLGAGTYTEAFF.